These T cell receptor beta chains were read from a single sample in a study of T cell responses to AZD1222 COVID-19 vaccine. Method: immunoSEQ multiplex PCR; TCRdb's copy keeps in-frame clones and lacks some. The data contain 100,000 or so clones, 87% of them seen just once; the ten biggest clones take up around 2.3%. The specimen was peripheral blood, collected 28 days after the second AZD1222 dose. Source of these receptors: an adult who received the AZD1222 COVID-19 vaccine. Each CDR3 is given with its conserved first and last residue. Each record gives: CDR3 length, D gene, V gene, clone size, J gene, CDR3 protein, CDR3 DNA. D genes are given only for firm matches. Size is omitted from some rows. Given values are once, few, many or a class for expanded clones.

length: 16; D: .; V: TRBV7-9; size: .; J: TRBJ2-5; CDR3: CASSLIFWGSEETQYF; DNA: TGTGCCAGCAGCTTAATTTTTTGGGGGTCGGAAGAGACCCAGTACTTC
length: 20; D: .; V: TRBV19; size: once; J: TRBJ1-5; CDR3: CASSTFNQVGGFDSNQPQHF; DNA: TGTGCCAGTAGTACATTCAATCAGGTTGGCGGGTTTGATAGCAATCAGCCCCAGCATTTT
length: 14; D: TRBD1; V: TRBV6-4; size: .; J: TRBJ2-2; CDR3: CASDRGINTGELFF; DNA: TGTGCCAGCGACAGGGGAATAAACACCGGGGAGCTGTTTTTT
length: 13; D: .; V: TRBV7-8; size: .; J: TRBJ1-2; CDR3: CASSLGRTSCYTF; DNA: TGTGCCAGCAGCTTAGGACGCACCTCATGCTACACCTTC
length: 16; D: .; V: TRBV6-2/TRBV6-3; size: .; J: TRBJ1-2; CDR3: CASSSRDTLQAYGYTF; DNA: TGTGCCAGCAGTTCCCGGGACACGCTCCAAGCCTATGGCTACACCTTC
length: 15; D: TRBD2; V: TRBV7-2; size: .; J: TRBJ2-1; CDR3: CASSLERLAGVTQFF; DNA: TGTGCCAGCAGCTTAGAGCGACTAGCGGGAGTCACGCAGTTCTTC
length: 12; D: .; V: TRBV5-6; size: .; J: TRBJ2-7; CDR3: CASSLLSHEQYF; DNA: TGTGCCAGCAGCTTGCTCTCTCACGAGCAGTACTTC
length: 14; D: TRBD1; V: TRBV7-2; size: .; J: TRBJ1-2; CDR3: CASSLGQGPSGYTF; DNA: TGTGCCAGCAGCTTAGGACAGGGCCCTAGTGGCTACACCTTC
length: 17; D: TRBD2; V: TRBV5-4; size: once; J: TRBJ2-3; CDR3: CASSLRTSVTSTDTQYF; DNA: TGTGCCAGCAGCTTGCGGACTAGCGTGACTAGCACAGATACGCAGTATTTT
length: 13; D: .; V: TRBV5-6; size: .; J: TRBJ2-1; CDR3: CASSLGPQDEQFF; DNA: TGTGCCAGCAGCTTGGGACCACAGGATGAGCAGTTCTTC
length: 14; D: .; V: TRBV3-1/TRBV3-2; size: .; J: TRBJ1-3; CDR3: CASNTGFSGNTIYF; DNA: TGTGCCAGCAACACGGGATTCTCTGGAAACACCATATATTTT
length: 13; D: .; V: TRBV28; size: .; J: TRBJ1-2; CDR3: CASSEGLVYGYTF; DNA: TGTGCCAGCAGCGAGGGCCTAGTCTATGGCTACACCTTC
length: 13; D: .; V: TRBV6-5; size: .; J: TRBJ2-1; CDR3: CASRRGSGGEQFF; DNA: TGTGCCAGCAGACGAGGGTCCGGTGGTGAGCAGTTCTTC
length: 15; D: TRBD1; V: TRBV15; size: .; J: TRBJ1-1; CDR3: CATSINYEGAGEAFF; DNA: TGTGCCACCAGCATAAACTACGAGGGGGCAGGTGAAGCTTTCTTT